The entry below gives a single T cell receptor (beta chain) sequence along with its context. The antigen it recognizes is unknown. No base qualities exist here, and no much larger clone lies one base off it. This entry belongs to a study of a mutant IDH1 vaccine in newly diagnosed glioma (dated by TCRdb to the early 2020s). In terms of the full investigation: Vaccination was initiated 4-6 weeks after radiotherapy alone, or concurrently with temozolomide cycles in the chemotherapy-containing groups. Of the roughly 30 treated patients, around 62% were male and 37.5% were female, and a mean age of around 40 years was recorded. The week-35 safety follow-up was designated visit V12, and the week-47 end of study was designated visit V13. Prior to enrollment, standard therapy consisting of radiotherapy alone, temozolomide alone, or radiochemotherapy with temozolomide had been administered to patients, with the combination being received by most patients. For exploratory analyses, 25 to 30 treated patients had longitudinal TCRB deep sequencing done wherever samples were available. Peripheral blood was drawn at six visits: V03 (baseline), V05, V07, V10, V12 and V13.

Study-level results and caveats: PBMC samples for TCRB deep sequencing were selected based on availability. Across multiple MHC alleles, vaccine-induced immune responses were seen in more than 90% of patients. It was noted by the authors that analyses of patient blood samples could not be reproduced owing to sample limitations. Pseudoprogression appeared unrelated to alterations in the top peripheral T cell clonotypes detected by TCRB sequencing.

Library construction relied on the immunoSEQ multiplex PCR assay. Following the manufacturer's protocol, the hsTCRB Kit was used to amplify rearranged TCR beta chain sequences. TCRB libraries were sequenced on an Illumina MiSeq. As for the authors' bioinformatics: Demultiplexing, trimming and gene mapping were performed with the kit vendor's proprietary platform. Imported from immuneACCESS, the table was reduced by TCRdb to in-frame sequences with V and J called. These copies leave out some clones; in studies compared against another copy, an unresolved V gene accounts for under half, and the cause of the remainder is not known. V and J calls and clone size are as listed in that table; D and trimming were resolved from the DNA. The sample has roughly 30,000 clones on record, roughly four fifths of them singletons. The ten largest clonotypes hold 25% to 35% of the sample. The label giving this sample's time point can be read as: week 47, end of study. Each vaccine dose was 300 ug of a 20-mer mutant IDH1 peptide in Montanide, given subcutaneously with topical imiquimod. Across visits V03 through V10, patients got a total of eight vaccinations, given in weeks 1, 3, 5, 7, 11, 15, 19 and 23. Donors had newly diagnosed WHO grade 3 or 4 IDH1-mutant astrocytomas with loss of nuclear ATRX. The samples were drawn from NOA16, a multicentre, single-arm, open-label phase I trial in Germany that tested a mutant IDH1 peptide vaccine in humans for the first time. Genomic DNA for TCRB sequencing was extracted from EDTA blood using the DNeasy Blood and Tissue Kit.

CDR1 and CDR2, per the germline V gene (reference sequence), are LNHDA and SQIVND. Trimming leaves V shorter by 8 bases and J shorter by 9 bases, with the junction holding 5 bases beyond the gene matches. The CDR3, cysteine through phenylalanine, is 12 amino acids long. Of the read, only the CDR3 DNA is kept; its 36 bases are in frame from base 1. The source is a young man with glioma. This chain is built from TRBV19 and TRBJ2-2, with 8 junctional bases fitting TRBD1. This material consisted of PBMCs, taken from a glioma patient whose treatment included an IDH1 peptide vaccine. The DNA reads TGTGCCAGTGACACAGGGGGACGGGAGCTGTTTTTT. It codes for CASDTGGRELFF.